These 23 T cell receptor beta chains originate from one sample sequenced in a study of T cell responses to AZD1222 COVID-19 vaccine. Sequenced by immunoSEQ multiplex PCR; TCRdb stores in-frame clones only, minus some. The sample holds 90,000 to 130,000 clones, 88% seen once. The sample here was peripheral blood, taken on day 0 of AZD1222 vaccination. All receptors derive from an adult in good health.

There are a few counts of this clone. The V call is TRBV7-6, the J call TRBJ2-1; possible D gene TRBD1, 5 bases. The CDR3 length is 15 residues. Trimming stripped 1 base from V and 6 bases from J, with 13 bases between. Germline V lookup: CDR1 SGHVS, CDR2 FNYEAQ. The CDR3 DNA follows: TGTGCCAGCAGCTTAGTTGCTAGGGGAATCAATGAGCAGTTCTTC. Protein sequence: CASSLVARGINEQFF.

This clone was seen a handful of times. This chain links TRBV5-1 with TRBJ2-5; 7 bases fit TRBD1. The CDR3 covers 18 residues. Germline CDR1 reads SGHRS; CDR2 reads YFSETQ. V gave up 0 bases and J gave up 0 bases; unmatched junction bases: 11. CDR3 protein: CASSLAWMGTGDQETQYF. The CDR3, as DNA: TGCGCCAGCAGCTTGGCTTGGATGGGTACAGGGGACCAAGAGACCCAGTACTTC. The full variable domain, in which reference TRBV5-1 and TRBJ2-5 provide the parts outside the CDR3, is KAGVTQTPRYLIKTRGQQVTLSCSPISGHRSVSWYQQTPGQGLQFLFEYFSETQRNKGNFPGRFSGRQFSNSRSEMNVSTLELGDSALYLCASSLAWMGTGDQETQYFGPGTRLLVL.

This clone was counted a single time. The genes are TRBV5-5 and TRBJ2-7, with TRBD2 identical over 12 bases. Unmatched junction bases numbered 7, after V lost 3 bases and J lost 9 bases. Germline V CDR1 and CDR2: SGHKS, YYEKEE (reference sequence). This CDR3 is built from 14 residues. In DNA form, the CDR3 reads TGTGCCAGCAGCTGGACTAGCGGGAAGGAAGGGCAGTACTTC. It is translated as CASSWTSGKEGQYF.

The DNA for the CDR3 is TGTGCCAGCAGGGGGGCCACTAACATATCCCCTTCTGGGGCCAACGTCCTGACTTTC. It yields the protein CASRGATNISPSGANVLTF. The chain combines TRBV9 with TRBJ2-6, with D possibly being TRBD1 (6 bases). The germline V gene encodes CDR1 SGDLS and CDR2 YYNGEE. With 5 bases removed from V and 1 base from J, the gap between germline ends came to 22 bases. There are 19 residues in the CDR3.

The V gene is TRBV5-4, the J gene TRBJ1-2, with TRBD1 identical over 8 bases. The J segment lost 4 bases and the V segment lost 6 bases, leaving 8 bases of the junction unmatched. The CDR3 extends over 14 amino acids. Germline V gene sequence: CDR1 SGHNT, CDR2 YYREEE (reference sequence). CDR3 nucleotides: TGTGCCAGCACCACAGGGGGGACGGTCTATGGCTACACCTTC. Its protein product is CASTTGGTVYGYTF.

This clone has more than one count but fewer than ten. V gene TRBV12-3 or TRBV12-4 combines with J gene TRBJ1-2; D not resolved. Deletions cut 6 bases from V and 6 bases from J, with 14 bases between. This CDR3 comprises 13 residues. The CDR3 sequence is CASSLRHLNGYTF. In DNA form, the CDR3 reads TGTGCCAGCAGCCTCCGACACTTGAATGGCTACACCTTC.

The chain employs TRBV6-6 and TRBJ2-7; D may correspond to TRBD1 or TRBD2 (7 bases each). The V end lost 9 bases, the J end lost 0 bases, and 18 bases lay between the germline ends. The CDR3 sequence is 15 residues long. Germline lookup yields CDR1 MNHNY and CDR2 SVGAGI (reference sequence). CDR3 DNA sequence: TGTGCCAGTCAAGGGAGGGACAGCAGCTCCTACGAGCAGTACTTC. It is translated as CASQGRDSSSYEQYF.

This clone appeared a single time. This chain joins TRBV7-7 and TRBJ2-1; 11 bases match TRBD2. The CDR3 has 17 amino acids. The trim removed 0 bases at V and 9 bases at J, leaving 10 bases unmatched. CDR1 is SSHAT, CDR2 FNYEAQ, per germline (reference sequence). The CDR3 DNA reads as TGTGCCAGCAGCTTAGCTAGCGGGAGGGTTGGAAACAGTGAGCAGTTCTTC. Its translation: CASSLASGRVGNSEQFF.

The J gene is TRBJ1-1, the V gene TRBV12-3 or TRBV12-4; D remains ambiguous. The CDR3 length is 11 residues. Trimming took off 5 bases at V and 8 bases at J, with 9 bases between the two ends. This chain's CDR3 is CASSLNREAFF. The CDR3 bases are TGTGCCAGCAGTCTGAATCGGGAAGCTTTCTTT.

The V call is TRBV10-2, the J call TRBJ1-1, with D possibly being TRBD1 (5 bases). V lost 6 bases to trimming and J lost 1 base, with 9 bases between them. There are 13 residues in the CDR3. From germline, CDR1 is WSHSY and CDR2 SAAADI. The CDR3 loop is CASRGASNTEAFF. Written as DNA, the CDR3 is TGCGCCAGCAGAGGGGCTTCGAACACTGAAGCTTTCTTT.

Remarks on this clone: The sample has other DNA sequences that encode this CDR3 too. This sequence joins TRBV6-5 and TRBJ2-3; D gene uncertain. V was shortened by 7 bases and J by 1 base, with 9 bases between the two germline ends. Germline CDR1 and CDR2: MNHEY and SVGAGI. The CDR3 extends over 13 amino acids. Written as DNA, the CDR3 is TGTGCCAGCATTCGTGGAGGCACAGATACGCAGTATTTT. This translates into CASIRGGTDTQYF.

The rearrangement uses TRBV24-1 and TRBJ1-1; 10 nucleotides match TRBD1. CDR1 and CDR2 (germline): KGHDR, SFDVKD. The CDR3 runs 13 residues. V lost 9 bases, J lost 9 bases, and 9 bases stayed unmatched. CDR3 in amino acids: CATSDRGYGKAFF. The CDR3 DNA is TGTGCCACCTCGGACAGGGGGTATGGTAAAGCTTTCTTT.

This clone was observed a handful of times. Other nucleotide sequences in the sample specify the same CDR3. In DNA, the CDR3 is TGCGCCAGCAGCTTAGTAGGGTACGAGCAGTACTTC. Its translation: CASSLVGYEQYF. The J gene is TRBJ2-7, the V gene TRBV5-1, with unresolved D. V was clipped by 2 bases and J by 4 bases, with 7 bases between them. This CDR3 is built from 12 residues. CDR1 and CDR2 (germline): SGHRS, YFSETQ.

The gene calls are TRBV2 and TRBJ2-7, with 8 bases matching TRBD1. This CDR3 is 16 amino acids long. Germline V gene lookup returns CDR1 SNHLY and CDR2 FYNNEI. The trim removed 1 base at V and 4 bases at J, leaving 9 bases unmatched. The CDR3 DNA reads TGTGCCAGCAGTGAAGGGGATTCAGGGGGCGGGTACGAGCAGTACTTC. The encoded protein is CASSEGDSGGGYEQYF.

On this clone itself: It may be a read error: a sequence one base away is much more abundant. This sample also contains other DNA sequences that code for the same CDR3. The chain employs TRBV4-1 and TRBJ2-2; D is uncertain. CDR1 is MGHRA, CDR2 YSYEKL, per germline. The CDR3 is 13 amino acids. V was shortened by 2 bases and J by 2 bases, with 3 bases between the two germline ends. For the CDR3, the DNA is TGCGCCAGCAGCCAATCCAACACCGGGGAGCTGTTTTTT. As protein: CASSQSNTGELFF.

The gene calls are TRBV6-5 and TRBJ1-5; perhaps TRBD1 as D (6 bases). The CDR3 covers 15 residues. V dropped 6 bases and J dropped 2 bases, with 14 bases sitting between them. CDR1 MNHEY and CDR2 SVGAGI come from the germline V gene. The CDR3 reads CASSGDRSGNQPQHF. CDR3 DNA sequence: TGTGCCAGCAGCGGAGACAGGTCCGGCAATCAGCCCCAGCATTTT.

The chain employs TRBV7-2 and TRBJ1-4; 7 positions agree with TRBD1. The V and J ends lost 5 bases and 9 bases, in that order; junction bases with no gene match: 9. This CDR3 comprises 14 residues. Per germline, CDR1 SGHTA and CDR2 FQGNSA. Written as DNA, the CDR3 is TGTGCCAGCAGCACGGGCAGGGGGGAACAAAAACTGTTTTTT. Amino acids: CASSTGRGEQKLFF. The whole variable domain, remainder taken from reference TRBV7-2 and TRBJ1-4, is GAGVSQSPSNKVTEKGKDVELRCDPISGHTALYWYRQSLGQGLEFLIYFQGNSAPDKSGLPSDRFSAERTGGSVSTLTIQRTQQEDSAVYLCASSTGRGEQKLFFGSGTQLSVL.

V and J are TRBV5-1 and TRBJ1-1; 9 bases align to TRBD1. Germline V gene sequence: CDR1 SGHRS, CDR2 YFSETQ. The trim removed 0 bases at V and 4 bases at J, leaving 7 bases unmatched. The CDR3 length is 16 residues. CDR3 sequence reads: CASSLETGGLGTEAFF. The CDR3 coding sequence is TGCGCCAGCAGCTTGGAGACAGGGGGATTGGGCACTGAAGCTTTCTTT. The entire variable domain, with the rest obtained from reference TRBV5-1 and TRBJ1-1, is as follows: KAGVTQTPRYLIKTRGQQVTLSCSPISGHRSVSWYQQTPGQGLQFLFEYFSETQRNKGNFPGRFSGRQFSNSRSEMNVSTLELGDSALYLCASSLETGGLGTEAFFGQGTRLTVV.

The J gene is TRBJ1-1, the V gene TRBV5-4; D may be TRBD1 (5 bases). This CDR3 is built from 13 residues. V lost 4 bases to trimming and J lost 1 base, with 8 bases between them. Germline V gene lookup returns CDR1 SGHNT and CDR2 YYREEE (reference sequence). CDR3 in amino acids: CASSLTGNTEAFF. The CDR3 nucleotides are TGTGCCAGCAGCCTCACAGGGAACACTGAAGCTTTCTTT. Full variable domain (remainder filled in from reference TRBV5-4 and TRBJ1-1): ETGVTQSPTHLIKTRGQQVTLRCSSQSGHNTVSWYQQALGQGPQFIFQYYREEENGRGNFPPRFSGLQFPNYSSELNVNALELDDSALYLCASSLTGNTEAFFGQGTRLTVV.

There are a few counts of this clone. The chain combines TRBV6-1 with TRBJ1-1, with D tentatively TRBD1 (6 bases). The V end lost 1 base, the J end lost 8 bases, and 17 bases lay between the germline ends. Germline V gene lookup returns CDR1 MNHNS and CDR2 SASEGT. This CDR3 comprises 15 residues. The CDR3 DNA follows: TGTGCCAGCAGTGAAGGTTTCGGGGGGCACGTCGAAGCTTTCTTT. This codes for CASSEGFGGHVEAFF.

The V call is TRBV12-3 or TRBV12-4, the J call TRBJ1-2; D might be TRBD1 (5 bases). V was shortened by 7 bases and J by 4 bases, with 13 bases between the two germline ends. The CDR3 length is 13 residues. Here the CDR3 DNA reads TGTGCCAGCACCCCGGGGGTCGGCTATGGCTACACCTTC. Protein sequence: CASTPGVGYGYTF.

This CDR3 reads CATSSYSGNTEAFF. Here the CDR3 DNA reads TGTGCCACTAGCTCCTACTCGGGGAACACTGAAGCTTTCTTT. The V gene is TRBV19, the J gene TRBJ1-1, with D hard to call. V was cut by 10 bases and J by 1 base, with 16 bases left in between. This CDR3 region has 14 residues. In germline, CDR1 is LNHDA, CDR2 SQIVND (reference sequence).

This clone occurred a few times. The chain combines TRBV7-9 with TRBJ1-5, with D possibly TRBD1 on 6 matching bases. CDR3 length: 15 residues. Germline V gene lookup returns CDR1 SEHNR and CDR2 FQNEAQ (reference sequence). Trimming cost V 5 bases and J 1 base, with 12 bases left between them. The CDR3 protein is CASSSPQGSNQPQHF. The CDR3 DNA reads as TGTGCCAGCAGCAGTCCACAGGGAAGCAATCAGCCCCAGCATTTT.